One and the same sample provided the 8 T cell receptor beta chains below, sequenced in a study of molecular identifiers for immune sequencing clone quantification. Using its own MiXCR run on the PCR reads, TCRdb lists one record per CDR3 protein. The table includes a few hundred thousand distinct CDR3 sequences, roughly 23% detected once. What was sequenced was naive CD8+ T cells from blood, with Jurkat cell RNA spiked in. Subset in this sample: FACS-sorted CD8+CD4-CCR7+CD45RA+ naive T cells. Receptors originate from a human donor in good health. Some libraries in this study had Jurkat cell RNA spiked in.

With respect to this clonotype: The conserved closing phenylalanine or tryptophan is absent in this CDR3, likely reflecting a read error. V is TRBV4-1 and J is TRBJ2-7; D remains unclear. V was cut by 1 base and J by 0 bases, with 13 bases left in between. Per the germline V gene, CDR1 is MGHRA and CDR2 is YSYEKL. The CDR3 runs 16 residues. CDR3 DNA: TGCGCCAGCAGCCAAGTGGTGGGGTCGAACTCCTACGAGCAGTACTCC. It codes for CASSQVVGSNSYEQYS.

There are many counts of this clonotype. V is TRBV7-2 and J is TRBJ2-7; 8 bases map to TRBD1. Losses at the gene ends were 1 base for V and 3 bases for J; bases not matched to a gene: 8. This CDR3 is built from 16 residues. Germline CDR1 SGHTA, CDR2 FQGNSA. CDR3 sequence (DNA): TGTGCCAGCAGCTTAGATATCCAGGGGGCCGGCTACGAGCAGTACTTC. Amino acid sequence: CASSLDIQGAGYEQYF. The whole variable domain, remainder taken from reference TRBV7-2 and TRBJ2-7, is GAGVSQSPSNKVTEKGKDVELRCDPISGHTALYWYRQSLGQGLEFLIYFQGNSAPDKSGLPSDRFSAERTGGSVSTLTIQRTQQEDSAVYLCASSLDIQGAGYEQYFGPGTRLTVT.

This sequence joins TRBV28 and TRBJ2-7, with 10 bases that match TRBD2. The V gene end was trimmed by 4 bases and the J gene end by 1 base; junction bases not matched to a gene: 4. This CDR3 has 15 residues. Per germline, CDR1 MDHEN and CDR2 SYDVKM. CDR3 amino acids: CASSSSGSYSYEQYF. DNA for the CDR3: TGTGCCAGCAGTTCTAGCGGGAGCTATTCCTACGAGCAGTACTTC. Full variable domain (rest looked up from reference TRBV28 and TRBJ2-7): DVKVTQSSRYLVKRTGEKVFLECVQDMDHENMFWYRQDPGLGLRLIYFSYDVKMKEKGDIPEGYSVSREKKERFSLILESASTNQTSMYLCASSSSGSYSYEQYFGPGTRLTVT.

This clonotype has ten or more counts. The rearrangement joins TRBV14 to TRBJ1-2; D perhaps matches TRBD1 (5 bases). This CDR3 contains 15 residues. V lost 0 bases, J lost 5 bases, and 13 bases lay in between. Germline V gene data show CDR1 as SGHDN and CDR2 as FVKESK. CDR3 amino acids: CASSQEWGTYYGYTF. The CDR3 DNA follows: TGTGCCAGCAGCCAAGAATGGGGCACATATTATGGCTACACCTTC.

The chain recombines TRBV13 with TRBJ2-7, with no clear D. CDR1 is PRHDT, CDR2 FYEKMQ, per germline (reference sequence). The length of the CDR3 is 13 residues. V was shortened by 5 bases and J by 4 bases, with 12 bases between the two germline ends. This chain's CDR3 is CASSPSSAYEQYF. DNA for the CDR3: TGTGCCAGCAGCCCGTCCAGCGCTTACGAGCAGTACTTC. Using reference TRBV13 and TRBJ2-7 for the parts outside the CDR3, the full variable domain is AAGVIQSPRHLIKEKRETATLKCYPIPRHDTVYWYQQGPGQDPQFLISFYEKMQSDKGSIPDRFSAQQFSDYHSELNMSSLELGDSALYFCASSPSSAYEQYFGPGTRLTVT.

In its sample, this clonotype was seen many times. The rearrangement uses TRBV20-1 and TRBJ2-3, with 8 nucleotides matching TRBD1. Trimming at V came to 4 bases and at J to 1 base, leaving 4 bases not matched to a gene. The CDR3 covers 14 residues. Germline V gene sequence: CDR1 DFQATT, CDR2 SNEGSKA (reference sequence). The DNA for the CDR3 is TGCAGTGCTACGACAGGGGAGGGCACAGATACGCAGTATTTT. Residues: CSATTGEGTDTQYF.

This clonotype occurred many times. The genes are TRBV6-6 and TRBJ2-5, with TRBD2 matching over 16 bases. V lost 4 bases to trimming and J lost 6 bases; unmatched junction nucleotides: 5. The CDR3 runs to 16 residues. The germline V gene has CDR1 MNHNY and CDR2 SVGAGI (reference sequence). CDR3 in amino acids: CASSLGLAGGRKTQYF. The DNA of the CDR3 is TGTGCCAGCAGTTTGGGACTAGCGGGGGGGCGGAAGACCCAGTACTTC.

The chain has TRBV19 and TRBJ1-5; no clear D. Trimming stripped 3 bases from V and 1 base from J, with 13 bases between. This CDR3 region has 16 residues. Germline V lookup: CDR1 LNHDA, CDR2 SQIVND (reference sequence). The CDR3 is CASSMGSRGSNQPQHF. For the CDR3, the DNA is TGTGCCAGTAGTATGGGGTCCCGAGGAAGCAATCAGCCCCAGCATTTT.